Below, 19 T cell receptor beta chains from the same sample are listed, as sequenced in a study of OX40 agonist ivuxolimab in advanced cancers. Libraries were prepared by immunoSEQ multiplex PCR; TCRdb keeps only in-frame clonotypes and omits some of them. Among tens of thousands of clones listed, about 85% were seen once. The specimen comprised CD4+ or CD8+ T cells sorted from blood, sampled in a trial of the OX40 agonist ivuxolimab. The source of these receptors is an adult with an advanced solid tumor such as melanoma, head and neck, liver or kidney cancer.

The rearrangement joins TRBV11-1 to TRBJ2-1; weak D call: TRBD1 (5 bases). Germline V gene sequence: CDR1 SGHAT, CDR2 FQDESV (reference sequence). This CDR3 is 15 amino acids long. Trimming pared 1 base from V and 9 bases from J, leaving 16 bases between. The CDR3 reads CASSLGGRRVGEQFF. CDR3 in DNA: TGTGCCAGCAGCTTAGGGGGCAGACGAGTGGGTGAGCAGTTCTTC.

The genes are TRBV4-3 and TRBJ2-5; 9 nucleotides match TRBD2. Matching the DNA end better, TRBJ2-7 makes the J call doubtful. Per the germline V gene, CDR1 is LGHNA and CDR2 is YSLEER. The CDR3 runs to 15 residues. CDR3 nucleotides: TGCGCCAGCAGCCAAGATGTAGCGGGAGTATACGAGCAGTACTTC. Its protein is CASSQDVAGVYEQYF.

V and J are TRBV9 and TRBJ2-1; the D gene is possibly TRBD1 (5 bases). The CDR3 spans 15 residues. V lost 4 bases to trimming and J lost 2 bases, with 13 bases between them. CDR1 and CDR2 from the germline V gene are SGDLS and YYNGEE. CDR3 sequence: CASSRGGETYNEQFF. The DNA of the CDR3 is TGTGCCAGCAGCAGGGGCGGAGAGACCTACAATGAGCAGTTCTTC.

The chain employs TRBV6-1 and TRBJ2-3, with D possibly TRBD2 on 5 matching bases. CDR1 and CDR2 (germline): MNHNS, SASEGT. Trimming left V 6 bases short and J 6 bases short, with 7 bases between. The CDR3 covers 11 residues. The CDR3 coding sequence is TGTGCCAGCAGCCCGGGGGATACGCAGTATTTT. Translation: CASSPGDTQYF.

The V call is TRBV6-1, the J call TRBJ1-4, with 7 bases lining up with TRBD1. V gave up 9 bases and J gave up 2 bases; unmatched junction bases: 6. Germline CDR1 reads MNHNS; CDR2 reads SASEGT. This CDR3 comprises 14 residues. CDR3 protein: CASTQGVTNEKLFF. CDR3 in DNA: TGTGCCAGTACGCAGGGGGTCACTAATGAAAAACTGTTTTTT.

Points on this clone: The germline gene is not matched at one end of the junction; a read error may be the cause. The gene calls are TRBV4-1 and TRBJ1-1; D is ambiguous. There are 13 residues in the CDR3. In germline, CDR1 is MGHRA, CDR2 YSYEKL. This CDR3 reads CASSQVENTEAFF. CDR3 DNA sequence: TGCGCCAGCAGTCAAGTGGAGAACACTGAAGCTTTCTTT.

The genes are TRBV15 and TRBJ1-6; no clear D. V was clipped by 0 bases and J by 9 bases, with 9 bases between them. The V gene's germline CDR1 is LNHNV and CDR2 YYDKDF (reference sequence). The CDR3 length is 14 residues. The CDR3 DNA follows: TGTGCCACCAGCAGAGATAGGGCTCTTTCACCCCTCCACTTT. Encoded protein: CATSRDRALSPLHF.

This chain links TRBV11-3 with TRBJ2-2; D possibly corresponds to TRBD1 (6 bases). Germline-derived CDR1 and CDR2 are SGHNT and YENEEA. The V end was cut by 5 bases, the J end by 0 bases, with 13 bases between. CDR3 length: 16 residues. The CDR3 loop reads CASSVGQNANTGELFF. Written as DNA, the CDR3 is TGTGCCAGCAGCGTAGGACAGAACGCGAACACCGGGGAGCTGTTTTTT.

The chain recombines TRBV6-1 with TRBJ2-5, with 8 nucleotides matching TRBD2. Looked up from germline, CDR1 is MNHNS and CDR2 is SASEGT. The junction had 10 bases not matched to a gene; V was cut back by 5 bases and J by 5 bases. This CDR3 has 15 amino acids. CDR3 nucleotides: TGTGCCAGCAGTTTGCGGGAGGCCCGGGGTGAGACCCAGTACTTC. This codes for CASSLREARGETQYF.

The chain carries TRBV28 and TRBJ2-7; TRBD1 might be the D (5 bases). This CDR3 spans 12 amino acids. Trimming removed 6 bases from V and 8 bases from J, with 14 bases in between. The germline CDR1 and CDR2 sequences are MDHEN and SYDVKM. The CDR3 region has the DNA TGTGCCAGCAGACAGCGAGACAGACAGCAGTACTTC. Protein: CASRQRDRQQYF. Full variable domain (remainder filled in from reference TRBV28 and TRBJ2-7): DVKVTQSSRYLVKRTGEKVFLECVQDMDHENMFWYRQDPGLGLRLIYFSYDVKMKEKGDIPEGYSVSREKKERFSLILESASTNQTSMYLCASRQRDRQQYFGPGTRLTVT.

The chain employs TRBV6-5 and TRBJ2-1, with D unresolved. The germline CDR1 and CDR2 sequences are MNHEY and SVGAGI. Trimming stripped 6 bases from V and 4 bases from J, with 16 bases between. CDR3 length: 15 residues. The CDR3 region is CASSPSTAGYNEQFF. CDR3 coding DNA: TGTGCCAGCAGCCCCTCCACTGCCGGGTACAATGAGCAGTTCTTC.

This clone was counted a few times. V gene TRBV30 combines with J gene TRBJ1-1; D remains ambiguous. The CDR3 is 13 amino acids. Deletions cut 2 bases from V and 4 bases from J, with 11 bases between. CDR1 and CDR2 (germline): GTSNPN, SVGIG (reference sequence). CDR3 DNA: TGTGCCTGGAGTACGATGGTGAGCACTGAAGCTTTCTTT. Translated, it gives CAWSTMVSTEAFF.

J is TRBJ2-3 and V is TRBV9, with D hard to call. Trimming took off 3 bases at V and 4 bases at J, with 12 bases between the two ends. Looked up from germline, CDR1 is SGDLS and CDR2 is YYNGEE. The CDR3 consists of 14 residues. The CDR3, as DNA: TGTGCCAGCAGCGAGAGGCCGGACGCAGATACGCAGTATTTT. Amino acid sequence: CASSERPDADTQYF.

The chain combines TRBV28 with TRBJ2-3; 7 nucleotides agree with TRBD2. The V gene's germline CDR1 is MDHEN and CDR2 SYDVKM. This CDR3 has 10 amino acids. J gave up 11 bases and V 7 bases, and 3 bases lay outside the gene matches. The CDR3 protein is CASIGTKQYF. The CDR3 DNA is TGTGCCAGCATCGGGACTAAGCAGTATTTT.

This clone was seen a few times. The chain uses TRBV6-1 and TRBJ2-7; D perhaps matches TRBD1 (6 bases). V was cut by 10 bases and J by 1 base, with 14 bases left in between. Germline V gene sequence: CDR1 MNHNS, CDR2 SASEGT. The CDR3 is 13 residues long. CDR3 in DNA: TGTGCCACTCAAGAAGGACAGTCCTACGAGCAGTACTTC. It specifies CATQEGQSYEQYF.

The V call is TRBV7-8, the J call TRBJ1-4; tentative D call: TRBD1 (6 bases). Trimming removed 6 bases at V and 8 bases at J, with 16 bases between. The CDR3 spans 14 residues. Germline V gives CDR1 SGHVS, CDR2 FQNEAQ. The DNA of the CDR3 is TGTGCCAGCAGTTCAACAGGGATTAGAGAAAAACTGTTTTTT. Translated, it gives CASSSTGIREKLFF.

The rearrangement links TRBV4-3 to TRBJ1-1, with no clear D. Germline values: CDR1 LGHNA, CDR2 YSLEER. Trimming stripped 2 bases from V and 5 bases from J, with 9 bases between. The CDR3 is 13 amino acids. The CDR3 here is CASSQTRWTEAFF. The CDR3 DNA reads as TGCGCCAGCAGCCAAACACGATGGACTGAAGCTTTCTTT.

The rearrangement uses TRBV7-9 and TRBJ1-1; a weak D match, TRBD1 (5 bases). The CDR3 totals 13 residues. The ends were cut back, 1 base at V and 7 bases at J, with 10 bases in the middle. Germline assignment: CDR1 SEHNR and CDR2 FQNEAQ (reference sequence). For the CDR3, the DNA is TGTGCCAGCAGCTTAGGGACAACTAGTGAAGCTTTCTTT. Translated, it gives CASSLGTTSEAFF.

This clone was picked up a small number of times. CDR3 in amino acids: CASTQHPLGYTF. CDR3 DNA sequence: TGTGCCAGCACCCAACACCCGCTCGGCTACACCTTC. This chain uses TRBV2 with TRBJ1-2, with D hard to call. CDR1 is SNHLY, CDR2 FYNNEI, per germline. CDR3 length: 12 amino acids. V gave up 7 bases and J gave up 8 bases, with 14 bases separating them.